Described below is a single TCR beta chain sequence and its context. Its target is unknown. The sample belongs to a study of cytomegalovirus exposure and HLA in healthy donors. Study-wide background: A data release that came early held 80 million to 95 million unique TCRs from HLA-typed donors. Study results and limitations: Reportedly, diagnosis of cytomegalovirus status by the classifier showed high specificity and sensitivity. A later analysis found common viral pathogens apparently linked to several of the most significant clusters. In a later analysis, fewer than 20,000 TCR beta sequences were associated with HLA alleles at 0.05 false discovery rate.

Primers included in the PCR were 60 Vbeta and 13 Jbeta primers. Clones were read by immunoSEQ multiplex PCR, and TCRdb kept only the in-frame ones, dropping some. Of 150,000 to 200,000 clones listed, around 78% were seen once; the top ten hold about 13%. Germline CDR1 and CDR2: MNHNY and SVGAGI (reference sequence). The length of the CDR3 is 13 residues. V lost 5 bases to trimming and J lost 5 bases, with 9 bases between them. Sequencing was carried out using PBMCs. The TCR originated in a woman aged 45 to 65 in good health and CMV-seropositive. This chain links TRBV6-6 with TRBJ2-2; no definite D call. CDR3 coding DNA: TGTGCCAGCAGTCCAGAAGCGACCGGGGAGCTGTTTTTT. Amino acids: CASSPEATGELFF.